The sequence of this T cell receptor beta chain was determined in a study of blood T cell repertoires in COVID-19. The CDR3 contains 14 residues. With 3 bases removed from V and 1 base from J, the gap between germline ends came to 9 bases. Germline V lookup: CDR1 SGHNT, CDR2 YENEEA. In the source study's methods: Estimation of nucleated cell counts relied on the amplification of reference gene primers. This table comes from immunoSEQ multiplex PCR, and its TCRdb copy is limited to in-frame clones, with some not included. The V and J calls and the clone size are those of that table, but D and trimming were determined from the DNA. This sample has 200,000 to 300,000 clones, with 70% to 90% found just once.

The chain links TRBV11-3 to TRBJ1-1, with a weak D call TRBD1 (6 bases). The sequencing sample was made of peripheral blood. This sequence was found in a woman aged 40 to 55 with acute or convalescent COVID-19. DNA for the CDR3: TGTGCCAGCAGCTTGAGGGGACAGAACACTGAAGCTTTCTTT. Amino acid sequence: CASSLRGQNTEAFF.